Listed here are 14 T cell receptor beta chains from one sample, sequenced in a study of blood T cell repertoires in COVID-19. Clones were read by immunoSEQ multiplex PCR, and TCRdb kept only the in-frame ones, dropping some. The table includes under 200,000 clones, about 88% detected once. Sequenced sample: peripheral blood. These receptors all come from a man in his forties or fifties with active or convalescent COVID-19.

This sequence joins TRBV27 and TRBJ1-6; D is ambiguous. Trimming took off 0 bases at V and 10 bases at J, with 16 bases between the two ends. The CDR3 runs 16 residues. Germline loops: CDR1 MNHEY, CDR2 SMNVEV (reference sequence). The DNA of the CDR3 is TGTGCCAGCAGTTTATCGATTGGGAGGGAGGGCTCACCCCTCCACTTT. It yields the protein CASSLSIGREGSPLHF.

The chain combines TRBV29-1 with TRBJ2-2, with D hard to call. Per the germline V gene, CDR1 is SQVTM and CDR2 is ANQGSEA. Trimming took off 4 bases at V and 8 bases at J, with 8 bases between the two ends. This CDR3 has 11 residues. The CDR3 loop reads CSVGFRGELFF. CDR3 in DNA: TGCAGCGTTGGGTTCAGGGGGGAGCTGTTTTTT.

The J gene is TRBJ2-7, the V gene TRBV7-2, with D perhaps matching TRBD2 (5 bases). Trimming took 1 base from V and 2 from J, leaving 12 bases between them. The CDR3 loop spans 15 amino acids. Germline V lookup: CDR1 SGHTA, CDR2 FQGNSA. CDR3 amino acids: CASSLGGWRPYEQYF. CDR3 nucleotides: TGTGCCAGCAGCTTAGGAGGGTGGCGACCCTACGAGCAGTACTTC. The full variable domain, its missing parts supplied by reference TRBV7-2 and TRBJ2-7, is GAGVSQSPSNKVTEKGKDVELRCDPISGHTALYWYRQSLGQGLEFLIYFQGNSAPDKSGLPSDRFSAERTGGSVSTLTIQRTQQEDSAVYLCASSLGGWRPYEQYFGPGTRLTVT.

The chain carries TRBV28 and TRBJ1-1; tentatively, D is TRBD1 (6 bases). This CDR3 has 17 residues. The V end was cut by 5 bases, the J end by 0 bases, with 19 bases between. Germline V gives CDR1 MDHEN, CDR2 SYDVKM. The CDR3: CASSTNYQGTLNTEAFF. The DNA of the CDR3 is TGTGCCAGCAGTACCAATTATCAGGGGACCCTGAACACTGAAGCTTTCTTT.

J is TRBJ2-3 and V is TRBV7-2; no reliable D call. This CDR3 has 19 residues. Trimming pared 0 bases from V and 6 bases from J, leaving 25 bases between. The germline CDR1 and CDR2 sequences are SGHTA and FQGNSA. The CDR3 DNA reads TGTGCCAGCAGCTTAGCGCCATACTCTCACGAGGCCCTCTTCGATACGCAGTATTTT. Amino acid sequence: CASSLAPYSHEALFDTQYF. The entire variable domain, with the rest obtained from reference TRBV7-2 and TRBJ2-3, is as follows: GAGVSQSPSNKVTEKGKDVELRCDPISGHTALYWYRQSLGQGLEFLIYFQGNSAPDKSGLPSDRFSAERTGGSVSTLTIQRTQQEDSAVYLCASSLAPYSHEALFDTQYFGPGTRLTVL.

This sequence joins TRBV7-2 and TRBJ1-3; the match to TRBD1 covers 8 bases. J gave up 4 bases and V 0 bases, and 8 bases lay outside the gene matches. Per germline, CDR1 SGHTA and CDR2 FQGNSA. The CDR3 totals 17 residues. CDR3: CASSLASGQGVGNTIYF. The CDR3 nucleotides read TGTGCCAGCAGCTTAGCTTCAGGACAGGGCGTAGGAAACACCATATATTTT.

CDR3 coding DNA: TGCACCAGCAGCCAAGACACTAGCGGGGGGTCCACAGATACGCAGTATTTT. Protein sequence: CTSSQDTSGGSTDTQYF. V gene TRBV1 combines with J gene TRBJ2-3; the table's TRBD2 call for D was not verified on the DNA. TRBV1 is a pseudogene locus. This CDR3 region has 17 residues.

The V gene is TRBV29-1, the J gene TRBJ1-2; TRBD1 aligns across 7 bases. There are 14 residues in the CDR3. Germline lookup yields CDR1 SQVTM and CDR2 ANQGSEA. Trimming cost V 7 bases and J 1 base; bases outside gene matches: 9. CDR3 sequence reads: CSAFGQEVNYGYTF. For the CDR3, the DNA is TGCAGCGCCTTCGGACAGGAGGTTAACTATGGCTACACCTTC.

This rearrangement joins TRBV30 to TRBJ1-5, with D unclear. Germline V gene sequence: CDR1 GTSNPN, CDR2 SVGIG (reference sequence). This CDR3 is built from 14 residues. Trimming removed 5 bases at V and 5 bases at J, with 16 bases between. CDR3 nucleotides: TGTGCCTGGGGGTCCCAGGCGCACGATCAGCCCCAGCATTTT. As protein: CAWGSQAHDQPQHF.

CDR3 amino acids: CASSYALTGDYGYTF. As DNA, the CDR3 is TGTGCCAGCAGTTACGCGTTGACAGGGGACTATGGCTACACCTTC. The rearrangement uses TRBV6-5 and TRBJ1-2; TRBD1 agrees at 8 bases. The V and J ends lost 2 bases and 3 bases, in that order; junction bases with no gene match: 5. This CDR3 region has 15 residues. Germline V gives CDR1 MNHEY, CDR2 SVGAGI.

This clone was observed a few times. Here the CDR3 reads CASRDRGAANYGYTF. DNA of the CDR3: TGTGCCAGCCGGGACCGGGGGGCGGCTAACTATGGCTACACCTTC. The J gene is TRBJ1-2, the V gene TRBV6-5, with D tentatively TRBD1 (6 bases). The CDR3 runs to 15 residues. Germline CDR1 reads MNHEY; CDR2 reads SVGAGI. The V end was cut by 8 bases, the J end by 0 bases, with 16 bases between.

The V call is TRBV19, the J call TRBJ1-2; TRBD1 agrees at 9 bases. Per the germline V gene, CDR1 is LNHDA and CDR2 is SQIVND (reference sequence). This CDR3 is built from 15 residues. J lost 2 bases, V lost 1 base, and 2 bases had no gene match. Written as DNA, the CDR3 is TGTGCCAGTAGTATAGGGGGGACAGGGAACTATGGCTACACCTTC. Protein product: CASSIGGTGNYGYTF.

This clone was observed once. The chain has TRBV7-2 and TRBJ1-2; D is possibly TRBD1 (5 bases). Germline-derived CDR1 and CDR2 are SGHTA and FQGNSA. The germline V and J ends were trimmed by 5 bases and 3 bases, with 19 bases remaining between them. The length of the CDR3 is 16 residues. The CDR3 sequence: CASSPSGGGGHYGYTF. Here the CDR3 DNA reads TGTGCCAGCAGCCCCTCCGGAGGCGGGGGTCACTATGGCTACACCTTC.

CDR3 DNA sequence: TGTGCCAGCAGCTTAAGTGGGCGAGACACTGAAGCTTTCTTT. Residues: CASSLSGRDTEAFF. The V call is TRBV7-3, the J call TRBJ1-1; D call uncertain. Germline values: CDR1 SGHTA, CDR2 FQGTGA. V dropped 1 base and J dropped 3 bases, with 9 bases sitting between them. The length of the CDR3 is 14 residues.